This T cell receptor beta chain is from a study of control samples from healthy donors and cancer patients. The germline V gene encodes CDR1 SGHTA and CDR2 FQGTGA. The CDR3 contains 15 residues. Trimming removed 2 bases at V and 3 bases at J, with 12 bases between. TCRdb's copy holds only in-frame clones and misses some; the assay was immunoSEQ multiplex PCR. Of just over 150,000 clones in the sample, about 90% are singletons; the top ten hold about 12%. This receptor was taken from a man aged 30 to 39 in good health. The chain recombines TRBV7-3 with TRBJ2-3; D gene unclear. The sequenced sample was blood. The CDR3 coding sequence is TGTGCCAGCAGCTTATCAGACGGATATACAGATACGCAGTATTTT. This encodes CASSLSDGYTDTQYF.